Described below is a single T cell receptor (beta chain) sequence and its context. Its target is unknown. These data originate in a study of T cell responses to AZD1222 COVID-19 vaccine. The study, taken as a whole, reports: Vaccine-associated CD4 TCRs spanned spike, dominant at 160-218 and 743-854. All repertoire sampling was performed exclusively after the peak T cell response. Mostly white British, mostly female donors; authors suggested clonal diversity may be underestimated. Among those given AZD1222, only six were seropositive at baseline.

Sequencing used immunoSEQ multiplex PCR; TCRdb keeps in-frame clones, though not all of them. The sample lists 150,000 to 200,000 clones, roughly 94% occurring once. This CDR3 is built from 13 residues. V lost 6 bases, J lost 4 bases, and 12 bases lay in between. Germline CDR1 is MNHEY and CDR2 is SVGAGI. The sequencing used peripheral blood, collected on day 0 of AZD1222 vaccination. The chain recombines TRBV6-5 with TRBJ1-2; D is unclear. The TCR originated in an adult in good health. In DNA, the CDR3 is TGTGCCAGCAGGGGAGCGGATTCCTATGGCTACACCTTC. This codes for CASRGADSYGYTF.